This T cell receptor (beta chain) comes out of a study of blood T cells in healthy people across ages. For the second PCR, which ran for about 6 to 11 cycles, a sample-barcoded 5' primer and a J-beta primer mix were used. TCRdb analysed the 5' RACE reads with MiXCR anew, one entry per CDR3 protein. Of some 860,000 distinct CDR3 sequences listed, 56% were seen once; the top ten hold 25% to 30%. Germline lookup yields CDR1 MDHEN and CDR2 SYDVKM. The CDR3 is made up of 17 amino acids. J was trimmed by 4 bases and V by 1 base; bases with no gene match: 6. Sequenced input: blood. The clonotype originates from a middle-aged man in good health. The chain recombines TRBV28 with TRBJ2-3; 12 nucleotides agree with TRBD1. CDR3 in DNA: TGTGCCAGCAGTTTATACCGGGACAGGGGGCCGTCAGATACGCAGTATTTT. Encoded protein: CASSLYRDRGPSDTQYF.